Listed below are T cell receptor beta chains from one sample, sequenced in a study of shared clonotypes between healthy human individuals. Clones were sequenced by immunoSEQ multiplex PCR, and TCRdb holds only the in-frame ones, with some missing. The data hold over 2 million clones, with about 95% observed a single time. The sequenced material came from naive CD4+ T cells sorted from blood. All receptors come from a man between 18 and 29 years old in good health. The CDR3 runs from the conserved cysteine through the conserved F or W. D genes are given only for firm matches. The size field is filled for only some rows; it gives once, few, many or a size class.

size: NA
D: TRBD1
length: 14
J: TRBJ2-7
V: TRBV15
CDR3: CATSLGDSEIEQYF
DNA: TGTGCCACCAGCCTCGGGGACAGCGAAATCGAGCAGTACTTC

size: NA
D: NA
length: 15
J: TRBJ2-7
V: TRBV2
CDR3: CASSEGRGKSYEQYF
DNA: TGTGCCAGCAGTGAAGGTCGGGGGAAGTCCTACGAGCAGTACTTC

size: NA
D: NA
length: 14
J: TRBJ1-2
V: TRBV6-5
CDR3: CASSLSPGNYGYTF
DNA: TGTGCCAGCAGTTTATCCCCGGGGAACTATGGCTACACCTTC

size: NA
D: NA
length: 14
J: TRBJ2-7
V: TRBV2
CDR3: CASSEVGVRGEQYF
DNA: TGTGCCAGCAGTGAAGTCGGCGTACGGGGCGAGCAGTACTTC

size: once
D: NA
length: 18
J: TRBJ1-5
V: TRBV5-6
CDR3: CASSLRRENYKVHQPQHF
DNA: TGTGCCAGCAGCTTGCGAAGGGAGAATTATAAGGTCCATCAGCCCCAGCATTTT

size: once
D: NA
length: 13
J: TRBJ2-7
V: TRBV30
CDR3: CAWSVGRGLEQYF
DNA: TGTGCCTGGAGTGTAGGCAGGGGCTTGGAGCAGTACTTC

size: NA
D: NA
length: 14
J: TRBJ2-5
V: TRBV28
CDR3: CASSLTDFEETQYF
DNA: TGTGCCAGCAGTTTAACAGATTTCGAAGAGACCCAGTACTTC

size: NA
D: TRBD1
length: 15
J: TRBJ1-2
V: TRBV27
CDR3: CASSLRDRDNYGYTF
DNA: TGTGCCAGCAGTTTACGGGACAGGGATAACTATGGCTACACCTTC

size: NA
D: NA
length: 16
J: TRBJ2-3
V: TRBV5-1
CDR3: CASSTVGQNPTDTQYF
DNA: TGCGCCAGCAGCACCGTAGGACAGAACCCCACGGATACGCAGTATTTT

size: NA
D: NA
length: 15
J: TRBJ1-4
V: TRBV21-1
CDR3: CASSKVGRRDEKLFF
DNA: TGTGCCAGCAGCAAAGTGGGGCGTAGGGATGAAAAACTGTTTTTT

size: few
D: NA
length: 16
J: TRBJ1-3
V: TRBV30
CDR3: CAWSGYSADSGNTIYF
DNA: TGTGCCTGGAGTGGGTACTCCGCGGACTCTGGAAACACCATATATTTT

size: NA
D: NA
length: 16
J: TRBJ2-2
V: TRBV9
CDR3: CASSVTNMVKTGELFF
DNA: TGTGCCAGCAGCGTAACTAATATGGTCAAAACCGGGGAGCTGTTTTTT

size: NA
D: TRBD2
length: 15
J: TRBJ2-7
V: TRBV11-2
CDR3: CASSLTSGGLGEQYF
DNA: TGTGCCAGCAGCTTGACTAGCGGGGGGTTGGGCGAGCAGTACTTC

size: few
D: NA
length: 14
J: TRBJ1-6
V: TRBV5-5
CDR3: CASSFRGDNSPLHF
DNA: TGTGCCAGCAGCTTCCGCGGGGACAATTCACCCCTCCACTTT

size: NA
D: TRBD1
length: 18
J: TRBJ1-2
V: TRBV19
CDR3: CASRILQGNPIRGYGYTF
DNA: TGTGCCAGTCGAATACTACAGGGGAACCCGATCCGGGGCTATGGCTACACCTTC

size: NA
D: TRBD2
length: 18
J: TRBJ2-1
V: TRBV9
CDR3: CASSTGTSGGSSYNEQFF
DNA: TGTGCCAGCAGCACCGGGACTAGCGGGGGGAGCTCCTACAATGAGCAGTTCTTC

size: NA
D: NA
length: 15
J: TRBJ1-5
V: TRBV6-1
CDR3: CASSEVGRGNQPQHF
DNA: TGTGCCAGCAGTGAAGTGGGGCGAGGCAATCAGCCCCAGCATTTT

size: NA
D: NA
length: 14
J: TRBJ1-1
V: TRBV2
CDR3: CASSSNGANTEAFF
DNA: TGTGCCAGCAGTTCCAACGGGGCGAACACTGAAGCTTTCTTT

size: NA
D: NA
length: 15
J: TRBJ2-2
V: TRBV5-4
CDR3: CASSLAPRGPGELFF
DNA: TGTGCCAGCAGCTTAGCGCCTAGGGGTCCCGGGGAGCTGTTTTTT

size: NA
D: TRBD1
length: 14
J: TRBJ1-4
V: TRBV6-6
CDR3: CASSDRGGDEKLFF
DNA: TGTGCCAGCAGTGACAGGGGTGGAGATGAAAAACTGTTTTTT

size: NA
D: NA
length: 15
J: TRBJ1-3
V: TRBV4-1
CDR3: CASSPRLGVGNTIYF
DNA: TGCGCCAGCAGCCCCAGGCTTGGAGTTGGAAACACCATATATTTT

size: NA
D: TRBD1
length: 15
J: TRBJ1-5
V: TRBV7-9
CDR3: CASSPGQGPYQPQHF
DNA: TGTGCCAGCAGCCCGGGACAGGGGCCCTATCAGCCCCAGCATTTT

size: NA
D: NA
length: 16
J: TRBJ1-5
V: TRBV19
CDR3: CASRTTAVYSNQPQHF
DNA: TGTGCCAGTAGAACAACCGCAGTCTATAGCAATCAGCCCCAGCATTTT

size: NA
D: NA
length: 15
J: TRBJ1-4
V: TRBV5-1
CDR3: CASSLLGGGVEKLFF
DNA: TGCGCCAGCAGCTTGCTTGGCGGGGGCGTAGAAAAACTGTTTTTT

size: NA
D: TRBD2
length: 14
J: TRBJ2-5
V: TRBV4-1
CDR3: CASSQGATSATQYF
DNA: TGCGCCAGCAGCCAAGGGGCGACTAGCGCGACACAGTACTTC

size: NA
D: NA
length: 13
J: TRBJ2-1
V: TRBV6-5
CDR3: CASSSSDGNEQFF
DNA: TGTGCCAGCAGTAGCTCAGACGGTAATGAGCAGTTCTTC

size: NA
D: TRBD2
length: 14
J: TRBJ2-7
V: TRBV5-6
CDR3: CASSLVRGGYEQYF
DNA: TGTGCCAGCAGCTTGGTTCGCGGGGGTTACGAGCAGTACTTC

size: NA
D: NA
length: 15
J: TRBJ2-5
V: TRBV11-2
CDR3: CASSFGKGRQETQYF
DNA: TGTGCCAGCAGCTTCGGGAAGGGGCGACAAGAGACCCAGTACTTC

size: NA
D: TRBD2
length: 18
J: TRBJ2-7
V: TRBV6-4
CDR3: CASSVQTSGISWGGEQYF
DNA: TGTGCCAGCAGTGTCCAGACTAGCGGGATTAGCTGGGGGGGAGAGCAGTACTTC

size: NA
D: NA
length: 16
J: TRBJ2-6
V: TRBV5-1
CDR3: CASSSLGHTGANVLTF
DNA: TGCGCCAGCAGCTCGTTGGGACATACTGGGGCCAACGTCCTGACTTTC

size: once
D: TRBD2
length: 18
J: TRBJ2-1
V: TRBV4-1
CDR3: CASSQALSGSKSYNEQFF
DNA: TGCGCCAGCAGCCAAGCTCTTAGCGGGAGTAAGTCCTACAATGAGCAGTTCTTC

size: NA
D: NA
length: 13
J: TRBJ1-4
V: TRBV5-4
CDR3: CASSLPTEEKLFF
DNA: TGTGCCAGCAGCTTACCGACGGAAGAAAAACTGTTTTTT

size: NA
D: TRBD1
length: 17
J: TRBJ1-2
V: TRBV5-6
CDR3: CASSYGQGALSGYGYTF
DNA: TGTGCCAGCAGCTACGGACAGGGGGCACTTTCAGGCTATGGCTACACCTTC

size: NA
D: NA
length: 12
J: TRBJ1-2
V: TRBV6-1
CDR3: CASSVWGTGYTF
DNA: TGTGCCAGCAGTGTGTGGGGCACGGGCTACACCTTC

size: NA
D: NA
length: 15
J: TRBJ1-5
V: TRBV7-2
CDR3: CASSTQPNSNQPQHF
DNA: TGTGCCAGCAGCACCCAGCCGAATAGCAATCAGCCCCAGCATTTT

size: NA
D: NA
length: 12
J: TRBJ1-2
V: TRBV28
CDR3: CASSLGGSGYTF
DNA: TGTGCCAGCAGTTTAGGAGGGAGCGGCTACACCTTC

size: NA
D: NA
length: 11
J: TRBJ2-5
V: TRBV7-2
CDR3: CASSPEGTQYF
DNA: TGTGCCAGCAGCCCAGAGGGGACCCAGTACTTC

size: NA
D: TRBD1
length: 15
J: TRBJ1-5
V: TRBV7-9
CDR3: CASSPGQGIGQPQHF
DNA: TGTGCCAGCAGCCCAGGACAGGGAATAGGTCAGCCCCAGCATTTT

size: NA
D: TRBD2
length: 16
J: TRBJ2-1
V: TRBV18
CDR3: CASSHTSGGTANEQFF
DNA: TGTGCCAGCTCACACACTAGCGGGGGGACAGCCAATGAGCAGTTCTTC

size: NA
D: NA
length: 15
J: TRBJ2-7
V: TRBV5-1
CDR3: CASSQGGQGPYEQYF
DNA: TGCGCCAGCAGCCAGGGGGGCCAGGGTCCATACGAGCAGTACTTC

size: NA
D: TRBD1
length: 12
J: TRBJ2-7
V: TRBV28
CDR3: CASRGTGNEQYF
DNA: TGTGCCAGCAGAGGGACAGGGAACGAGCAGTACTTC

size: NA
D: TRBD1
length: 17
J: TRBJ2-6
V: TRBV28
CDR3: CASSIRGQGAGANVLTF
DNA: TGTGCCAGCAGTATACGGGGACAGGGGGCTGGGGCCAACGTCCTGACTTTC

size: NA
D: NA
length: 13
J: TRBJ1-1
V: TRBV18
CDR3: CASSPPGQPEAFF
DNA: TGTGCCAGCTCACCACCAGGACAGCCTGAAGCTTTCTTT

size: NA
D: NA
length: 13
J: TRBJ1-1
V: TRBV10-3
CDR3: CAISVASNTEAFF
DNA: TGTGCCATCAGTGTGGCCTCGAACACTGAAGCTTTCTTT

size: NA
D: TRBD2
length: 15
J: TRBJ2-1
V: TRBV6-1
CDR3: CASRGGSAGTNEQFF
DNA: TGTGCCAGCAGGGGGGGGTCGGCAGGGACGAATGAGCAGTTCTTC

size: once
D: TRBD2
length: 15
J: TRBJ2-2
V: TRBV10-3
CDR3: CAITVSLAGTGELFF
DNA: TGTGCCATCACCGTATCGCTAGCGGGAACCGGGGAGCTGTTTTTT

size: NA
D: TRBD2
length: 14
J: TRBJ2-7
V: TRBV28
CDR3: CASSKPSGVYEQYF
DNA: TGTGCCAGCAGTAAGCCCAGCGGGGTATACGAGCAGTACTTC

size: many
D: NA
length: 15
J: TRBJ1-5
V: TRBV7-9
CDR3: CASSPGSASNQPQHF
DNA: TGTGCCAGCAGCCCGGGGTCAGCGAGCAATCAGCCCCAGCATTTT

size: NA
D: TRBD2
length: 14
J: TRBJ2-1
V: TRBV6-1
CDR3: CASSFGLAGVEQFF
DNA: TGTGCCAGCAGTTTTGGACTAGCGGGAGTTGAGCAGTTCTTC

size: NA
D: NA
length: 14
J: TRBJ2-3
V: TRBV29-1
CDR3: CSSQPRGGTDTQYF
DNA: TGCAGCTCGCAACCAAGGGGGGGCACAGATACGCAGTATTTT

size: once
D: NA
length: 13
J: TRBJ1-5
V: TRBV7-2
CDR3: CASSFYSNQPQHF
DNA: TGTGCCAGCAGCTTCTATAGCAATCAGCCCCAGCATTTT

size: NA
D: TRBD1
length: 15
J: TRBJ1-2
V: TRBV25-1
CDR3: CASSEGTGWDYGYTF
DNA: TGTGCCAGCAGTGAAGGGACAGGATGGGACTATGGCTACACCTTC

size: NA
D: TRBD2
length: 16
J: TRBJ2-1
V: TRBV11-2
CDR3: CASNPAGREAYNEQFF
DNA: TGTGCCAGCAACCCCGCGGGGCGGGAGGCATACAATGAGCAGTTCTTC

size: once
D: TRBD2
length: 17
J: TRBJ2-4
V: TRBV7-8
CDR3: CASSPAGLAVAKNIQYF
DNA: TGTGCCAGCAGCCCCGCTGGGCTAGCGGTAGCCAAAAACATTCAGTACTTC

size: NA
D: NA
length: 13
J: TRBJ2-5
V: TRBV6-5
CDR3: CASRTGTQETQYF
DNA: TGTGCCAGCAGGACCGGCACTCAAGAGACCCAGTACTTC

size: NA
D: NA
length: 12
J: TRBJ1-6
V: TRBV5-1
CDR3: CASRGQDSPLHF
DNA: TGCGCCAGCAGGGGCCAGGATTCACCCCTCCACTTT

size: NA
D: NA
length: 15
J: TRBJ2-7
V: TRBV6-1
CDR3: CASSSRTVGTYEQYF
DNA: TGTGCCAGCAGTTCACGGACAGTAGGGACCTACGAGCAGTACTTC

size: NA
D: TRBD1
length: 15
J: TRBJ2-7
V: TRBV28
CDR3: CASSLPGQGSSQQYF
DNA: TGTGCCAGCAGTCTACCAGGACAGGGATCGTCGCAGCAGTACTTC